The following is a T cell receptor (beta chain) sequence with its context. Naive-designated CD8 cells lacked CD45RO, were positively enriched for CCR7, and omitted terminally differentiated effector memory CD45RA+ cells. This entry comes from a study of shared clonotypes between healthy human individuals. Per the original data handling: ImmunoSEQ yielded junction-only sequences lacking quality scores, so filtering differed. Profiling relied on immunoSEQ multiplex PCR, and the TCRdb table lists in-frame clones only, not all of them. V and J calls and clone size come straight from that table; D and trimming were deduced from the DNA. Of some 1,900,000 clones in the sample, about 95% were seen once. CDR3 length: 15 residues. Trimming took off 5 bases at V and 1 base at J, with 15 bases between the two ends. Germline V lookup: CDR1 SGHAT, CDR2 FQNNGV.

The material sequenced was naive CD8+ T cells sorted from blood. The chain uses TRBV11-2 and TRBJ2-7; the D gene is possibly TRBD2 (6 bases). The sequence came from a man in his late teens or twenties in good health. In DNA form, the CDR3 reads TGTGCCAGCAGCGACGAGAGCGGGTCTTCCTACGAGCAGTACTTC. Amino acids: CASSDESGSSYEQYF.